The clone carrying this T cell receptor (beta chain) appeared once. Antigen: not known. Treatment indicated: oral pan-JAK inhibitor, 5-10 mg twice daily. These data come from a study of CD8+ T cells in alopecia areata. Broader study findings: Patients displayed less clarity in TCR sharing than mice, a finding possibly related to HLA.

It was cDNA, reverse transcribed from extracted RNA, that served as the sequencing template. TCRdb keeps only in-frame clones here, not all; method: immunoSEQ multiplex PCR. The repertoire includes about 250,000 clones, about 62% of them detected once, and about 0.89% sits in the top ten. The clonotype comes from a human donor with alopecia areata. The sample here was CD4+ T cells sorted from blood, taken at roughly week 53, from a patient treated with tofacitinib.

CDR3 nucleotides: TGTGCCAGCAGTGGAGGGACGGTGAGCTCTGGGGCCAACGTCCTGACTTTC. It codes for CASSGGTVSSGANVLTF. V gene TRBV6-1 combines with J gene TRBJ2-6, with D perhaps assigned TRBD1 or TRBD2 (5 bases each). The CDR3 length is 17 residues. Trimming pared 4 bases from V and 0 bases from J, leaving 13 bases between. Germline V gives CDR1 MNHNS, CDR2 SASEGT.